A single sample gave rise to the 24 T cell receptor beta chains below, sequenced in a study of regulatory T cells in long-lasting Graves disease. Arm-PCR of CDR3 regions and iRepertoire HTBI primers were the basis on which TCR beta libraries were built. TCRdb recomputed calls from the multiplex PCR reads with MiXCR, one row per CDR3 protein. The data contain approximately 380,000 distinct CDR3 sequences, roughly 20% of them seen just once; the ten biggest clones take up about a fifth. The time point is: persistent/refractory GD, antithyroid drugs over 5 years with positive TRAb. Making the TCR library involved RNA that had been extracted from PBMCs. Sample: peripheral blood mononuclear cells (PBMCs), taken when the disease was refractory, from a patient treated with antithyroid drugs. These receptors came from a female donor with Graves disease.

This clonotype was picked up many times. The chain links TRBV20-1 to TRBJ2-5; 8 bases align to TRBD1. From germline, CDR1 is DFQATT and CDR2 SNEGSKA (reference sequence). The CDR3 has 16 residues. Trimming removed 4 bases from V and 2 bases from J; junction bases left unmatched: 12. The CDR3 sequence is CSATILTGGDQETQYF. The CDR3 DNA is TGCAGTGCTACCATTCTTACAGGGGGAGATCAAGAGACCCAGTACTTC.

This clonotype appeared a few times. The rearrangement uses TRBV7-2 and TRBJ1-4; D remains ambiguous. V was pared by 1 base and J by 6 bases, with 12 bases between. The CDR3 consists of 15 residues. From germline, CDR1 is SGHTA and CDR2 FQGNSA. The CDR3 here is CASSLVWTSDEKLFF. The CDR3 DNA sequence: TGTGCCAGCAGCTTAGTATGGACCTCTGATGAAAAACTGTTTTTT. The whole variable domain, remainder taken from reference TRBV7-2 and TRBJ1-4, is GAGVSQSPSNKVTEKGKDVELRCDPISGHTALYWYRQSLGQGLEFLIYFQGNSAPDKSGLPSDRFSAERTGGSVSTLTIQRTQQEDSAVYLCASSLVWTSDEKLFFGSGTQLSVL.

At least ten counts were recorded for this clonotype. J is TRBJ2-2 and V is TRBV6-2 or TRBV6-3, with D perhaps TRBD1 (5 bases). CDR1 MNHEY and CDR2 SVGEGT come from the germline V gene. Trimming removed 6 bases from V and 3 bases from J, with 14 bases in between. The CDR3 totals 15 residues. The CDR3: CASSSTSTDTGELFF. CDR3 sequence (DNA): TGTGCCAGCAGCTCTACCTCGACAGACACCGGGGAGCTGTTTTTT.

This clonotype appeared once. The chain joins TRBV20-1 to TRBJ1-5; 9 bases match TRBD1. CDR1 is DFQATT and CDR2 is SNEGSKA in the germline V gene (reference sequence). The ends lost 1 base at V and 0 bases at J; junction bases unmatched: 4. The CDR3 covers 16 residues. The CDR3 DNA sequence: TGCAGTGCTAGAGCCTGGGACAGGGATAGCAATCAGCCCCAGCATTTT. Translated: CSARAWDRDSNQPQHF.

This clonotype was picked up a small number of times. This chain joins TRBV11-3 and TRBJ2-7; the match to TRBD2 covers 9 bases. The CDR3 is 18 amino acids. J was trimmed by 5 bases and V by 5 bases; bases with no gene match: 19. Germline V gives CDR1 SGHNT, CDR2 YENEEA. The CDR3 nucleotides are TGTGCCAGCAGCCCCCATAGGAGCCTCAGACTAGCGGTCCACGAGCAGTACTTC. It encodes CASSPHRSLRLAVHEQYF.

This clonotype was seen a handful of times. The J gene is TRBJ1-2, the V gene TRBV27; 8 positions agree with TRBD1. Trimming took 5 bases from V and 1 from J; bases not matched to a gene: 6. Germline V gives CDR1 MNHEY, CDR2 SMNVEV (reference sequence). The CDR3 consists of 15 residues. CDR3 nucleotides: TGTGCCAGCAGTCGCCTGGACAGGGATAACTATGGCTACACCTTC. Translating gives CASSRLDRDNYGYTF.

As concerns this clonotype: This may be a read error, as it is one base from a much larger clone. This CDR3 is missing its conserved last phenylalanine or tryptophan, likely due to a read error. The CDR3 nucleotides read TGTGCCAGCTCACCCCGTGGAGGGGGAACTGAAGCTTTCCTT. It specifies CASSPRGGGTEAFL. The chain couples TRBV18 to TRBJ1-1; D possibly corresponds to TRBD1 (6 bases). Per germline, CDR1 KGHSH and CDR2 LQKENI. V dropped 3 bases and J dropped 5 bases, with 13 bases sitting between them. The CDR3 sequence is 14 residues long.

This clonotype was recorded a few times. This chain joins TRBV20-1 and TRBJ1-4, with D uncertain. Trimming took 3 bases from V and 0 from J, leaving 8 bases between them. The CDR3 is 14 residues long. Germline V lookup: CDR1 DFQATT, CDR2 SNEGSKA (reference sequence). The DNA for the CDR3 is TGCAGTGCTAGTCTGCCCCCAACTAATGAAAAACTGTTTTTT. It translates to CSASLPPTNEKLFF.

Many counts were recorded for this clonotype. Written as DNA, the CDR3 is TGTGCCAGCTCAATTACGGCCAGATTGAACACTGAAGCTTTCTTT. This gives the protein CASSITARLNTEAFF. This chain links TRBV18 with TRBJ1-1; no clear D gene. The CDR3 is 15 residues long. Deletions cut 5 bases from V and 0 bases from J, with 13 bases between. Germline V gene data show CDR1 as KGHSH and CDR2 as LQKENI. The full variable domain, rest sourced from reference TRBV18 and TRBJ1-1, is NAGVMQNPRHLVRRRGQEARLRCSPMKGHSHVYWYRQLPEEGLKFMVYLQKENIIDESGMPKERFSAEFPKEGPSILRIQQVVRGDSAAYFCASSITARLNTEAFFGQGTRLTVV.

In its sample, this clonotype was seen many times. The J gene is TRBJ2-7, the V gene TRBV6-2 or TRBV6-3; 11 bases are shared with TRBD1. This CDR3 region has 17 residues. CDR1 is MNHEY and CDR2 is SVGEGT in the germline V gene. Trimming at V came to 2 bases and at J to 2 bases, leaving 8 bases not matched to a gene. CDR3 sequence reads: CASSYGLAGQGAYEQYF. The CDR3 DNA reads TGTGCCAGCAGTTACGGTCTAGCGGGACAGGGGGCCTACGAGCAGTACTTC.

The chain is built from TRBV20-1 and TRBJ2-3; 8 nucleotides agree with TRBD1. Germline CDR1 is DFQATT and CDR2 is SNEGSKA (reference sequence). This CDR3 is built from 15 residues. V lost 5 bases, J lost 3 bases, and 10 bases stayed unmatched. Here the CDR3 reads CSAFTGTGGTDTQYF. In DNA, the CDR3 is TGCAGTGCTTTCACCGGGACAGGAGGAACAGATACGCAGTATTTT.

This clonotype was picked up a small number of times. The CDR3 nucleotides read TGTGCCAGCAGTTTACCCGACAGACCCCTCTCTGGAAACACCATATATTTT. Translation gives CASSLPDRPLSGNTIYF. The chain employs TRBV28 and TRBJ1-3; the D gene is possibly TRBD1 (5 bases). V lost 2 bases, J lost 0 bases, and 14 bases lay in between. This CDR3 spans 17 amino acids. Germline V gene sequence: CDR1 MDHEN, CDR2 SYDVKM.

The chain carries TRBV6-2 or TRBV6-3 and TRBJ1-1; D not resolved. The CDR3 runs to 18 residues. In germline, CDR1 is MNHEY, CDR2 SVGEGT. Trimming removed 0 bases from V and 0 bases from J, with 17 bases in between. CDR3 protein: CASSYSISQIRMNTEAFF. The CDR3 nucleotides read TGTGCCAGCAGTTACTCGATCTCCCAGATACGGATGAACACTGAAGCTTTCTTT.

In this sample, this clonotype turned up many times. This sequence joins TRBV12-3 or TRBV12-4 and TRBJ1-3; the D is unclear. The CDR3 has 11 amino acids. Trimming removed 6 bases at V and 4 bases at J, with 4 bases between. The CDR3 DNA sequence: TGTGCCAGCAGCCCCGGAAACACCATATATTTT. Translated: CASSPGNTIYF.

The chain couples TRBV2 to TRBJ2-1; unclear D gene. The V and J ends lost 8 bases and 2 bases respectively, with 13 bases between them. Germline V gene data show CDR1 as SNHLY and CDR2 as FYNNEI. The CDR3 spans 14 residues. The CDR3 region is CASLGQWAYNEQFF. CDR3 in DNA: TGTGCCAGCCTCGGCCAATGGGCCTACAATGAGCAGTTCTTC.

The CDR3 loop is CASSSSSGPQHF. The CDR3 coding sequence is TGTGCCAGCAGCTCGTCATCCGGGCCCCAGCATTTT. J is TRBJ1-5 and V is TRBV7-9; D not certain. Trimming cost V 4 bases and J 9 bases, with 10 bases left between them. Germline V lookup: CDR1 SEHNR, CDR2 FQNEAQ (reference sequence). The CDR3 contains 12 residues.

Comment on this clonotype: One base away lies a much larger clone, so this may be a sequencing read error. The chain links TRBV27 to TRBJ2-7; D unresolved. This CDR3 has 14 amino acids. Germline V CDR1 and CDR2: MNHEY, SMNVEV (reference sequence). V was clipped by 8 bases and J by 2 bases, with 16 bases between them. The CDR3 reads CASGLSGYTYEQYF. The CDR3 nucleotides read TGTGCCAGCGGTCTCTCGGGCTACACCTACGAGCAGTACTTC.

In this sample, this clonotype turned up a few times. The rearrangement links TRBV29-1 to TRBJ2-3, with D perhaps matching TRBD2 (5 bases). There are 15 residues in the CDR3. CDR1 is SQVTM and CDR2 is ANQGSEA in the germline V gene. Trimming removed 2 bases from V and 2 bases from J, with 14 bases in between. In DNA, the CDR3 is TGCAGCGTTGAACTCATGGGAGTTCCCACAGATACGCAGTATTTT. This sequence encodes CSVELMGVPTDTQYF.

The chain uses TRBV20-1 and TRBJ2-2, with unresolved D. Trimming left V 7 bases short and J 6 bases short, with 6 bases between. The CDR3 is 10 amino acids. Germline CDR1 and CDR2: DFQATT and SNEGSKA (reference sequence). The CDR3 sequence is CSVNSGELFF. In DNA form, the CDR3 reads TGCAGTGTAAACTCCGGGGAGCTGTTTTTT.

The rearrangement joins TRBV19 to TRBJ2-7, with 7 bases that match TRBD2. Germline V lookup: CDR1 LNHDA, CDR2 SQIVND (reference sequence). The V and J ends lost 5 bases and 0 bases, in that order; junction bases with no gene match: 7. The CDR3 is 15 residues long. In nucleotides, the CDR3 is TGTGCCAGTAGTCTTACTAGCGCTCTCTCCTACGAGCAGTACTTC. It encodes CASSLTSALSYEQYF. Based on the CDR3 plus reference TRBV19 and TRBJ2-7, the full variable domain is DGGITQSPKYLFRKEGQNVTLSCEQNLNHDAMYWYRQDPGQGLRLIYYSQIVNDFQKGDIAEGYSVSREKKESFPLTVTSAQKNPTAFYLCASSLTSALSYEQYFGPGTRLTVT.

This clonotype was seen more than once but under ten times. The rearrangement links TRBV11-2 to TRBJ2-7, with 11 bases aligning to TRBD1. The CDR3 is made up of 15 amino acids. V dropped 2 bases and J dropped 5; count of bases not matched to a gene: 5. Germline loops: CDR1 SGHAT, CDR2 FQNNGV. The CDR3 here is CASSLSGTGGHEQYF. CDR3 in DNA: TGTGCCAGCAGCTTATCCGGGACAGGGGGACACGAGCAGTACTTC.

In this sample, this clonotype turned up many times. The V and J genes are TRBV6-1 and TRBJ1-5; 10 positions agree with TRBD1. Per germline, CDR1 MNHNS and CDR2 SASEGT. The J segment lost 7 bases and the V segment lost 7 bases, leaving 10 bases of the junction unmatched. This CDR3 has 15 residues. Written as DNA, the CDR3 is TGTGCCAGCACTATCCTCGACAGGGGGCGACAGCCCCAGCATTTT. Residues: CASTILDRGRQPQHF.

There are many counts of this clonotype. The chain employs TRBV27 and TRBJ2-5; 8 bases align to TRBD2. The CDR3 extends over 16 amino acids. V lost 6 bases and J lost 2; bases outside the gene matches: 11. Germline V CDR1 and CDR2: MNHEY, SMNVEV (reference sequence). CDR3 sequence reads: CASRPVISGGQETQYF. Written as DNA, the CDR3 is TGTGCCAGCAGACCCGTCATATCGGGGGGGCAAGAGACCCAGTACTTC.

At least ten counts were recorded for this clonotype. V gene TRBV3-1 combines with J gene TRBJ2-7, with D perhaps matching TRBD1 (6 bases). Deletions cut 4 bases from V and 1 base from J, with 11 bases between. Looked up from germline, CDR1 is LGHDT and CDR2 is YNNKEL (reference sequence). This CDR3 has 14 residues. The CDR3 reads CASSRQAGSYEQYF. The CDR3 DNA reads TGTGCCAGCAGCCGACAGGCTGGATCCTACGAGCAGTACTTC.